A selection of T cell receptor beta chains follows, all from one sample in a study of beta chain features in type 1 diabetes. Measured with immunoSEQ multiplex PCR; TCRdb has only the in-frame clones, and not every one. This table has about 710,000 clones, about 14% appearing once. The sequenced material came from naive CD4+ T cells from blood. These receptors all come from a man aged 18 to 29 with type 1 diabetes. The CDR3 runs from the conserved cysteine through the conserved F or W. Fields, in order: CDR3 length, clone size, D gene, V gene, J gene, CDR3 DNA, CDR3 protein. A D gene is named only where the DNA matches it firmly. The size of a clone is reported for some rows only, either as once, few or many, or as a class for expanded clones.

>15|.|TRBD1|TRBV25-1|TRBJ1-1
TGTGCCAGCAGTGATCCCCGACAGGGGAACACTGAAGCTTTCTTT
CASSDPRQGNTEAFF
>13|few|.|TRBV14|TRBJ2-2
TGTGCCAGCAGCCAAAGGAACACCGGAGAGCTGTTTTTT
CASSQRNTGELFF
>12|.|.|TRBV30|TRBJ1-1
TGTGCCTGGAACAGGGTGAACACTGAAGCTTTCTTT
CAWNRVNTEAFF
>14|few|.|TRBV12-5|TRBJ2-3
TGTGCTAGTGGTTTGACCCCAGGGACAGATACGCAGTATTTT
CASGLTPGTDTQYF
>14|.|.|TRBV2|TRBJ1-5
TGTGCCAGCAGTGGGGTAGCGAGCAATCAGCCCCAGCATTTT
CASSGVASNQPQHF
>13|.|.|TRBV6-5|TRBJ1-1
TGTGCCAGCAGGCGGGGCTGGAACACTGAAGCTTTCTTT
CASRRGWNTEAFF
>14|.|.|TRBV4-1|TRBJ2-7
TGCGCCAGCAGCCAAGCATACGGCTCCTACGAGCAGTACTTC
CASSQAYGSYEQYF
>17|.|.|TRBV10-3|TRBJ2-1
TGTGCCACCCGGGGACCTTATCAGTCGGGCTCCTACAATGAGCAGTTCTTC
CATRGPYQSGSYNEQFF
>15|.|TRBD2|TRBV28|TRBJ2-1
TGTGCCAGCAGTTTAGCGGGGGGGCCGTCTGGTGAGCAGTTCTTC
CASSLAGGPSGEQFF
>13|few|.|TRBV10-3|TRBJ1-1
TGTGCCACAAGAAGCGGGGAAAACACTGAAGCTTTCTTT
CATRSGENTEAFF
>12|few|.|TRBV29-1|TRBJ2-5
TGCAGCGCTTCTGCAGGGGCCGGGACCCAGTACTTC
CSASAGAGTQYF
>15|.|.|TRBV7-2|TRBJ2-7
TGTGCCAGCAGCCCGGATCCACTAAGCTCCTACGAGCAGTACTTC
CASSPDPLSSYEQYF
>14|few|.|TRBV4-1|TRBJ2-7
TGCGCCAGCAGCCACCCGACGGCTCGCTACGAGCAGTACTTC
CASSHPTARYEQYF
>16|.|.|TRBV18|TRBJ2-7
TGTGCCAGCTCACCGATCACAGGGCGATCTCCCTACGAGCAGTACTTC
CASSPITGRSPYEQYF
>15|few|.|TRBV18|TRBJ2-7
TGTGCCAGCTCCCGTCAGCCTCCCTCGGGATACGAGCAGTACTTC
CASSRQPPSGYEQYF
>16|.|TRBD1|TRBV23-1|TRBJ1-2
TGCGCCAGCAGTCCCTCAGCGCGGACAGGGAACTATGGCTACACCTTC
CASSPSARTGNYGYTF
>17|few|TRBD2|TRBV4-3|TRBJ2-1
TGCGCCAGCAGCCAAGATCTAGCGGGAAAAATTTACAATGAGCAGTTCTTC
CASSQDLAGKIYNEQFF
>15|.|TRBD1|TRBV6-6|TRBJ2-1
TGTGCCAGCAGTTACTCAGGGGGCGCAGGCTATGAGCAGTTCTTC
CASSYSGGAGYEQFF
>13|few|.|TRBV4-2|TRBJ2-7
TGTGCCAGCAGCCAAGATGACACCTACGAGCAGTACTTC
CASSQDDTYEQYF
>16|.|.|TRBV28|TRBJ1-2
TGTGCCAGCAGCCTCATCGGGACGGTGGATAACTATGGCTACACCTTC
CASSLIGTVDNYGYTF
>14|few|.|TRBV5-1|TRBJ1-1
TGCGCCAGCAGCTTGGAGGGGCAGGGTGATGAAGCTTTCTTT
CASSLEGQGDEAFF
>16|few|TRBD2|TRBV5-4|TRBJ2-1
TGTGCCAGCAGCTTGGCCGGGACTAGCGTCTACAATGAGCAGTTCTTC
CASSLAGTSVYNEQFF
>15|.|.|TRBV4-3|TRBJ1-2
TGCGCCAGCAGCCAAGTGACCCATTTTAACTATGGCTACACCTTC
CASSQVTHFNYGYTF
>15|.|.|TRBV9|TRBJ1-1
TGTGCCAGCAGCGCTCCCGGGACGGTTGGGACTGAAGCTTTCTTT
CASSAPGTVGTEAFF
>15|once|.|TRBV4-1|TRBJ2-2
TGCGCCAGCAGCCCCTGGTACGCCGACACCGGGGAGCTGTTTTTT
CASSPWYADTGELFF
>14|.|TRBD2|TRBV29-1|TRBJ2-2
TGCAGCGTTGGACTAGCGGGATCGGGCGGGGAGCTGTTTTTT
CSVGLAGSGGELFF
>14|few|.|TRBV30|TRBJ2-1
TGTGCCTGGGCGCCAGGAGGCTCCTACAATGAGCAGTTCTTC
CAWAPGGSYNEQFF
>14|few|.|TRBV25-1|TRBJ1-6
TGTGCCAGCCTCCCCGCGGTCTCCAATTCACCCCTCCACTTT
CASLPAVSNSPLHF
>15|few|.|TRBV5-1|TRBJ1-5
TGCGCCAGCAGCTTGGCGGCAGGAAACAATCAGCCCCAGCATTTT
CASSLAAGNNQPQHF
>13|.|TRBD1|TRBV27|TRBJ1-2
TGTGCCAGCAGTCCGTGGGACAGTGAGGGCTACACCTTC
CASSPWDSEGYTF
>14|few|.|TRBV6-5|TRBJ2-7
TGTGCCAGCAGTTACCAGGGAACTAATTACGAGCAGTACTTC
CASSYQGTNYEQYF
>13|few|TRBD2|TRBV2|TRBJ2-1
TGTGCCAGGACTAGCGGGGGTCGGAATGAGCAGTTCTTC
CARTSGGRNEQFF
>14|.|TRBD1|TRBV9|TRBJ1-1
TGTGCCAGCAGCGAGGGACAGCTTAACACTGAAGCTTTCTTT
CASSEGQLNTEAFF
>15|.|.|TRBV2|TRBJ2-5
TGTGCCAGCCTCCCGCTAACAGGTGGCCAAGAGACCCAGTACTTC
CASLPLTGGQETQYF
>15|few|.|TRBV2|TRBJ1-5
TGTGCCAGCAGGCGGGGTTCGGGGAGCAATCAGCCCCAGCATTTT
CASRRGSGSNQPQHF
>14|.|.|TRBV29-1|TRBJ2-1
TGCAGCGTCCAGGGGACGTCCGGTGCCAATGAGCAGTTCTTC
CSVQGTSGANEQFF
>14|.|TRBD1|TRBV28|TRBJ1-5
TGTGCCAGCAGTCGGGACAGGGGAGTTCAGCCCCAGCATTTT
CASSRDRGVQPQHF
>15|few|TRBD1|TRBV27|TRBJ1-2
TGTGCCAGCAGTTACTGGGACAGGATGAACTATGGCTACACCTTC
CASSYWDRMNYGYTF
>15|.|TRBD1|TRBV5-4|TRBJ2-7
TGTGCCAGCAGCCCATCCGGGACAGATCCCTACGAGCAGTACTTC
CASSPSGTDPYEQYF
>17|few|TRBD2|TRBV10-3|TRBJ2-1
TGTGCCATCAGGGGACTAGCTGAATCCAGCTCCTACAATGAGCAGTTCTTC
CAIRGLAESSSYNEQFF
>14|few|.|TRBV5-1|TRBJ2-5
TGCGCCAGCAGCTCGCCCGGGCGGAGGGAGACCCAGTACTTC
CASSSPGRRETQYF
>12|.|.|TRBV18|TRBJ2-5
TGTGCCAGCTCACCAGGATCTGAGACCCAGTACTTC
CASSPGSETQYF
>14|.|.|TRBV9|TRBJ2-7
TGTGCCAGCAGCGTAGATCTGGGGACCTACGAGCAGTACTTC
CASSVDLGTYEQYF
>13|.|TRBD1|TRBV6-5|TRBJ1-2
TGTGCCAGCAGCCCGGGACAGGGAAATGGCTACACCTTC
CASSPGQGNGYTF
>14|.|.|TRBV4-2|TRBJ1-6
TGTGCCAGCAGCCAAGTGGACAGAGGCTCACCCCTCCACTTT
CASSQVDRGSPLHF
>11|.|TRBD1|TRBV29-1|TRBJ1-2
TGCAGCGTACAGACAGGGGGTGGCTACACCTTC
CSVQTGGGYTF
>16|few|TRBD2|TRBV7-6|TRBJ2-1
TGTGCCAGCAGCTTAGGGCTAGCGGGACCGTACAATGAGCAGTTCTTC
CASSLGLAGPYNEQFF
>16|.|.|TRBV5-4|TRBJ1-2
TGTGCCAGCAGCTTGGCGGTGGGGACGGTCCGGGATGGCTACACCTTC
CASSLAVGTVRDGYTF
>14|few|.|TRBV7-2|TRBJ2-5
TGTGCCAGCAGCCTCCGGGAGTCCCAAGAGACCCAGTACTTC
CASSLRESQETQYF